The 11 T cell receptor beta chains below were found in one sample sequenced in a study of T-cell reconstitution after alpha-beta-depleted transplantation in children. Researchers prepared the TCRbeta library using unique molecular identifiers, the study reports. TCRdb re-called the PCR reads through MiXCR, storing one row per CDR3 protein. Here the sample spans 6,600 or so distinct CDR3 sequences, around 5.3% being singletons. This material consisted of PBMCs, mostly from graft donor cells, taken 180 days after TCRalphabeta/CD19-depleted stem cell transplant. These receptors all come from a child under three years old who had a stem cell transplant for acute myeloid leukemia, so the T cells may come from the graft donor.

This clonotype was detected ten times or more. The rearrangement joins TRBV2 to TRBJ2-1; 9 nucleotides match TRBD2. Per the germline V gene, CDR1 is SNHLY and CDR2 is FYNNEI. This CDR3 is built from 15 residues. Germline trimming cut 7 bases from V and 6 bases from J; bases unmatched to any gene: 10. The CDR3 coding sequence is TGTGCCAGCACCCAGGGGAGACTAGCGGTCAATGAGCAGTTCTTC. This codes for CASTQGRLAVNEQFF.

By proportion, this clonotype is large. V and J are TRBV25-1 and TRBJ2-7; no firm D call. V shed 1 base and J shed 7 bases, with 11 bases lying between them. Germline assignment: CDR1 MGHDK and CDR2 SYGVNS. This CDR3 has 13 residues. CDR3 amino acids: CASSESRAGEQYF. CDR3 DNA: TGTGCCAGCAGTGAATCTCGGGCCGGGGAGCAGTACTTC.

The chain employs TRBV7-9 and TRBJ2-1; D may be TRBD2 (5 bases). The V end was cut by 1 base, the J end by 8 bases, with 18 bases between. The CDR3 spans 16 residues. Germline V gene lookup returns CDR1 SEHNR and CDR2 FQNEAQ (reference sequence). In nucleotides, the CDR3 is TGTGCCAGCAGCTTAGTTCGTTTGGGGAGCATCGATGAGCAGTTCTTC. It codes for CASSLVRLGSIDEQFF. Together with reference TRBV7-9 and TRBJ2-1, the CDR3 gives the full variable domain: DTGVSQNPRHKITKRGQNVTFRCDPISEHNRLYWYRQTLGQGPEFLTYFQNEAQLEKSRLLSDRFSAERPKGSFSTLEIQRTEQGDSAMYLCASSLVRLGSIDEQFFGPGTRLTVL.

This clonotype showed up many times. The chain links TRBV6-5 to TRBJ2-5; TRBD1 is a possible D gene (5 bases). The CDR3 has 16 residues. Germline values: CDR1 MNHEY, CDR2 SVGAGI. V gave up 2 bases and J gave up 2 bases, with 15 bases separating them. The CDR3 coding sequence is TGTGCCAGCAGTTACAGTGTGCGCAGGGCGCAAGAGACCCAGTACTTC. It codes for CASSYSVRRAQETQYF.

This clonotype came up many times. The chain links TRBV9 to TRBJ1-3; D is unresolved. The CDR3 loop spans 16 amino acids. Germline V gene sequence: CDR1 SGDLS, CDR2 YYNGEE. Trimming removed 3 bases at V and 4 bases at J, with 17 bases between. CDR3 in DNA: TGTGCCAGCAGCGACTTCCCGGGAATATCAGGAAACACCATATATTTT. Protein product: CASSDFPGISGNTIYF.

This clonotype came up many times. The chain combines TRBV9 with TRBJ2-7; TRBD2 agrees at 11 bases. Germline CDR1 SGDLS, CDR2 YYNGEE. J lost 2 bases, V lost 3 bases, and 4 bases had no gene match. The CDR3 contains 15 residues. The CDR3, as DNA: TGTGCCAGCAGCGGGCTAGCGGGGGGCCCCTACGAGCAGTACTTC. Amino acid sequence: CASSGLAGGPYEQYF. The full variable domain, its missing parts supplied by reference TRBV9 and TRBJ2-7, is DSGVTQTPKHLITATGQRVTLRCSPRSGDLSVYWYQQSLDQGLQFLIQYYNGEERAKGNILERFSAQQFPDLHSELNLSSLELGDSALYFCASSGLAGGPYEQYFGPGTRLTVT.

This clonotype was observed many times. The CDR3: CASSPQAGDTEAFF. In DNA form, the CDR3 reads TGTGCCAGCAGCCCTCAGGCGGGGGACACTGAAGCTTTCTTT. V gene TRBV7-2 combines with J gene TRBJ1-1, with a tentative D call TRBD1 (5 bases). The germline CDR1 and CDR2 sequences are SGHTA and FQGNSA. V dropped 5 bases and J dropped 3 bases, with 13 bases sitting between them. This CDR3 contains 14 residues.

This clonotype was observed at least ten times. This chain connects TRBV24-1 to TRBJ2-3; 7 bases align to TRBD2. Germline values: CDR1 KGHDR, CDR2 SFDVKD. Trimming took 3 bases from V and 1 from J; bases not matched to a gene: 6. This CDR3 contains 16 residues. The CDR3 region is CATSDPRGRGTDTQYF. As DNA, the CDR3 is TGTGCCACCAGTGATCCTCGGGGGAGGGGCACAGATACGCAGTATTTT.

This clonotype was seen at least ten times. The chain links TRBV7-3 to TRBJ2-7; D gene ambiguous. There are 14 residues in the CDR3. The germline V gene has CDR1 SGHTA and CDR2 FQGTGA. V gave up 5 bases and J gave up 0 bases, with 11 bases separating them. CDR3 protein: CASSLSELSYEQYF. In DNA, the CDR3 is TGTGCCAGCAGCCTCTCCGAACTCTCCTACGAGCAGTACTTC.

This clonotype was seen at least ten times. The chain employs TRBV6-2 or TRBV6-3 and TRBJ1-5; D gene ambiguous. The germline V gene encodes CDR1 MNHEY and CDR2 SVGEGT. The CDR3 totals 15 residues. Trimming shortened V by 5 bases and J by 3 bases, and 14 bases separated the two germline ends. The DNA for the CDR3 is TGTGCCAGCAGTCGATACCTCGAATACAATCAGCCCCAGCATTTT. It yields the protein CASSRYLEYNQPQHF.

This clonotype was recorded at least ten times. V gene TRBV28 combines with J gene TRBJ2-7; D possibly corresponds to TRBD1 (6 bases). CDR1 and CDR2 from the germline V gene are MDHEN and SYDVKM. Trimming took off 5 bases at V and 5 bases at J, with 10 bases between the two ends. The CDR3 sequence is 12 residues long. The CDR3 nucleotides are TGTGCCAGCAGTCTACAGGGCCACGAGCAGTACTTC. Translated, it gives CASSLQGHEQYF.